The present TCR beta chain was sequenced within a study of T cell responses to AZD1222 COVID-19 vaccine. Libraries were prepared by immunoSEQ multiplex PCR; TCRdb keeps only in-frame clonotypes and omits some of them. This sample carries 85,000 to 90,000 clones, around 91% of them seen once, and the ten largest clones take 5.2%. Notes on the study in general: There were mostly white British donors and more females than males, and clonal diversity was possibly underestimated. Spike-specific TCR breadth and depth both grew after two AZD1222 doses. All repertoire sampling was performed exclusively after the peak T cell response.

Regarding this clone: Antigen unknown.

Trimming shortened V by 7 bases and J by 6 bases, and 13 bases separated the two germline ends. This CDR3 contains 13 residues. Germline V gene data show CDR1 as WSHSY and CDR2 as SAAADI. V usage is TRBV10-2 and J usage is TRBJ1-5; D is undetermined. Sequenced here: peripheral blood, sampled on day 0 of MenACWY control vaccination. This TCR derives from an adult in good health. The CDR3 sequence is CASMVDGGQPQHF. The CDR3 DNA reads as TGCGCCAGCATGGTAGATGGTGGTCAGCCCCAGCATTTT.